The sequence of this T cell receptor beta chain was determined in a study of OX40 agonist ivuxolimab in advanced cancers. The CDR3 length is 15 residues. The V end was cut by 4 bases, the J end by 0 bases, with 11 bases between. The V gene's germline CDR1 is SGHDT and CDR2 YYEEEE. About this clone: Its antigen is as yet unknown.

Assay: immunoSEQ multiplex PCR; the TCRdb copy retains only in-frame clones and omits some. The sample lists about 79,000 clones, about 85% occurring once. General study results and limits: Among the least clonally expanded were partial responders at 0.1-3.0 mg/kg.

The chain joins TRBV5-6 to TRBJ1-3; no reliable D call. Sequenced material: CD4+ or CD8+ T cells sorted from blood, taken in a trial of the OX40 agonist ivuxolimab. This sequence originates from an adult with an advanced solid tumor such as melanoma, head and neck, liver or kidney cancer. CDR3 DNA sequence: TGTGCCAGCAGCACCCGGACGTTCTCTGGAAACACCATATATTTT. Encoded protein: CASSTRTFSGNTIYF.